This T cell receptor (beta chain) appears in the sequencing data of a study of T cells in Graves' hyperthyroidism and ophthalmopathy. This clonotype came up a few times. Authors of the study amplified TCR beta CDR3 regions from RNA transcripts. A set of HTBI primers served as the primers for a first-round RT-PCR of the TCR CDR3. TCRdb redid the calling of the multiplex PCR reads with MiXCR, one entry per CDR3 protein. Of over 500,000 distinct CDR3 sequences in the sample, about 14% were seen once. Trimming cost V 1 base and J 3 bases; bases outside gene matches: 13. The CDR3 is 17 amino acids. CDR1 and CDR2 (germline): SGHRS, YFSETQ.

The sequence came from a woman aged 40 to 49 with Graves' hyperthyroidism. The sequenced sample was blood. V usage is TRBV5-1 and J usage is TRBJ2-7; 7 positions agree with TRBD1. In nucleotides, the CDR3 is TGCGCCAGCAGCTTGTTCCCAGTTGGGGGACAGCACTACGAGCAGTACTTC. Amino acids: CASSLFPVGGQHYEQYF.